One sample yielded the 12 T cell receptor beta chains listed below, sequenced in a study of T-cell reconstitution after alpha-beta-depleted transplantation in children. Unique molecular identifiers were used in preparing the TCRbeta library. A single record per CDR3 protein comes from TCRdb applying MiXCR to the PCR reads. The table records about 200,000 distinct CDR3 sequences, about 8.4% of them present only once. Sample: PBMCs, mostly from graft donor cells, taken 360 days after TCRalphabeta/CD19-depleted stem cell transplant. Receptors originate from a male patient between 2 and 10 years old who had a stem cell transplant for acute myeloid leukemia, so the T cells may come from the graft donor.

At least ten counts were recorded for this clonotype. The chain combines TRBV20-1 with TRBJ1-5; D possibly corresponds to TRBD1 (6 bases). V lost 1 base and J 5 bases, leaving 15 bases between the germline ends. The CDR3 is made up of 15 amino acids. Germline V CDR1 and CDR2: DFQATT, SNEGSKA (reference sequence). CDR3 bases: TGCAGTGCTAGAGTAGGGAGGGCAGGGGATCAGCCCCAGCATTTT. It codes for CSARVGRAGDQPQHF.

The rearrangement joins TRBV29-1 to TRBJ2-3; D ambiguous. This CDR3 contains 13 residues. V was cut by 3 bases and J by 0 bases, with 7 bases left in between. CDR1 is SQVTM, CDR2 ANQGSEA, per germline. The CDR3 sequence: CSVDSPSTDTQYF. DNA for the CDR3: TGCAGCGTTGACAGTCCTAGCACAGATACGCAGTATTTT.

This clonotype was picked up a small number of times. This chain links TRBV2 with TRBJ2-7, with TRBD2 as a possible D gene (5 bases). CDR3 length: 12 amino acids. Trimming pared 4 bases from V and 3 bases from J, leaving 7 bases between. CDR1 is SNHLY and CDR2 is FYNNEI in the germline V gene. CDR3 coding DNA: TGTGCCAGCAGTGTACGGGACTACGAGCAGTACGTC. Amino acid sequence: CASSVRDYEQYV.

This clonotype was observed many times. The V call is TRBV6-6, the J call TRBJ2-2; D is ambiguous. V was clipped by 7 bases and J by 6 bases, with 9 bases between them. Germline V lookup: CDR1 MNHNY, CDR2 SVGAGI (reference sequence). The CDR3 totals 12 residues. The CDR3 coding sequence is TGTGCCAGCAAGGCAGCGTCCGGGGAGCTGTTTTTT. Its protein is CASKAASGELFF.

The V call is TRBV5-1, the J call TRBJ1-5, with D perhaps TRBD1 (6 bases). The CDR3 extends over 15 amino acids. V was cut by 0 bases and J by 7 bases, with 14 bases left in between. The germline V gene encodes CDR1 SGHRS and CDR2 YFSETQ. CDR3 bases: TGCGCCAGCAGCTTGGAAACAGGGCCGCACCAGCCCCAGCATTTT. It is translated as CASSLETGPHQPQHF. The full variable domain, in which reference TRBV5-1 and TRBJ1-5 provide the parts outside the CDR3, is KAGVTQTPRYLIKTRGQQVTLSCSPISGHRSVSWYQQTPGQGLQFLFEYFSETQRNKGNFPGRFSGRQFSNSRSEMNVSTLELGDSALYLCASSLETGPHQPQHFGDGTRLSIL.

The chain joins TRBV10-3 to TRBJ1-5, with D maybe TRBD1 (5 bases). The V end lost 3 bases, the J end lost 4 bases, and 16 bases lay between the germline ends. CDR3 length: 16 amino acids. Germline V gives CDR1 ENHRY, CDR2 SYGVKD. As DNA, the CDR3 is TGTGCCATCAGTGACATAGGATGGGGGGGGAATCAGCCCCAGCATTTT. This gives the protein CAISDIGWGGNQPQHF.

Ten or more counts support this clonotype. This sequence joins TRBV20-1 and TRBJ2-7, with D perhaps matching TRBD2 (6 bases). Looked up from germline, CDR1 is DFQATT and CDR2 is SNEGSKA (reference sequence). V lost 6 bases and J lost 4, with 16 bases in between. The CDR3 consists of 13 residues. The CDR3 nucleotides read TGCAGTGCAGTACGGGGGTCACTTTACGAGCAGTACTTC. Amino acid sequence: CSAVRGSLYEQYF.

The gene calls are TRBV5-1 and TRBJ2-1, with 7 bases aligning to TRBD1. The germline CDR1 and CDR2 sequences are SGHRS and YFSETQ. CDR3 size: 15 residues. With V trimmed by 3 bases and J by 10 bases, 13 bases remained unmatched. CDR3 bases: TGCGCCAGCAGCTCCCCAAGCAACGACAGGGACGAGCAGTTCTTC. Its protein is CASSSPSNDRDEQFF.

This clonotype was detected ten times or more. This rearrangement joins TRBV18 to TRBJ2-3; 8 nucleotides match TRBD1. After removal of 4 bases from V and 6 bases from J, the junction contained 6 bases not matched to a gene. Germline V gene data show CDR1 as KGHSH and CDR2 as LQKENI. The CDR3 loop spans 14 amino acids. Here the CDR3 reads CASSRSDRADTQYF. The CDR3 DNA reads as TGTGCCAGCTCACGTTCGGACAGGGCCGATACGCAGTATTTT.

This clonotype was observed at least ten times. The chain is built from TRBV5-1 and TRBJ2-2; 8 bases fit TRBD1. Trimming removed 4 bases from V and 0 bases from J; junction bases left unmatched: 14. Germline lookup yields CDR1 SGHRS and CDR2 YFSETQ. This CDR3 has 19 residues. The CDR3 region is CASSPSNLIQGANTGELFF. The CDR3 DNA is TGCGCCAGCAGCCCCTCCAACCTCATACAGGGGGCGAACACCGGGGAGCTGTTTTTT.

The table lists this clonotype with many counts. The chain combines TRBV4-2 with TRBJ2-1; no reliable D call. V shed 1 base and J shed 3 bases, with 4 bases lying between them. CDR1 and CDR2 from the germline V gene are LGHNA and YNFKEQ. This CDR3 is built from 13 residues. CDR3 residues: CASSQGNYNEQFF. The CDR3, as DNA: TGTGCCAGCAGCCAAGGGAACTACAATGAGCAGTTCTTC.

This clonotype turned up a few times. The chain uses TRBV6-2 or TRBV6-3 and TRBJ2-1, with 12 positions matching TRBD2. Trimming at V came to 0 bases and at J to 8 bases, leaving 8 bases not matched to a gene. The germline gives CDR1 MNHEY, CDR2 SVGEGT. The CDR3 loop spans 17 amino acids. The CDR3 coding sequence is TGTGCCAGCAGTTACTCGCCTAGCGGGGGGGCTCGCGATGAGCAGTTCTTC. It codes for CASSYSPSGGARDEQFF.